The rows below give T cell receptor beta chains drawn from one sample of a study of T cells in Graves' hyperthyroidism and ophthalmopathy. TCRdb re-analysed the multiplex PCR reads in MiXCR, keeping a single row per CDR3 protein. The sample has about 590,000 distinct CDR3 sequences; about 15% are singletons. Sequenced material: blood. The receptors come from a woman aged 25-40 years with Graves' hyperthyroidism. Both conserved end residues are part of each CDR3. A D gene is named only where the DNA matches it firmly. Rows give clone size only sometimes, using once, few, many, or a class for an expanded clone.

D gene	J gene	clone size	V gene	CDR3 protein
.	TRBJ2-5	few	TRBV6-1	CASSWRRAVEAQYF
TRBD2	TRBJ2-3	many	TRBV3-1	CASSPTSGGGDTQYF
.	TRBJ1-6	.	TRBV7-2	CASSLRGRGNSPLHF
.	TRBJ2-7	many	TRBV20-1	CSASSGISYEQYF
.	TRBJ2-1	.	TRBV27	CASSPDSSNNEQFF
TRBD1	TRBJ1-4	.	TRBV3-1	CASRQEGAWNEKLFF
.	TRBJ1-1	many	TRBV29-1	CSTRQVEAEAFF
TRBD1	TRBJ2-1	.	TRBV11-3	CASSLDLGQGINEFF
.	TRBJ2-2	.	TRBV6-6	CASSYSGKTNTGELFF
TRBD1	TRBJ1-5	.	TRBV6-4	CASQPGTGHQPQHF
.	TRBJ1-5	many	TRBV4-1	CASSQQGNNQPQHF
.	TRBJ2-7	many	TRBV18	CASSPDAYEQYF
.	TRBJ2-2	.	TRBV6-1	CASRASAISGELFF
TRBD1	TRBJ1-6	many	TRBV27	CASSSDRGPSPLHF
.	TRBJ1-4	.	TRBV7-9	CASSLVPGAATNEKLFF
TRBD1	TRBJ2-7	few	TRBV6-1	CASSEVAGGYEQYF
TRBD1	TRBJ1-1	.	TRBV6-7	CASTNADRLMNLNTEAFF